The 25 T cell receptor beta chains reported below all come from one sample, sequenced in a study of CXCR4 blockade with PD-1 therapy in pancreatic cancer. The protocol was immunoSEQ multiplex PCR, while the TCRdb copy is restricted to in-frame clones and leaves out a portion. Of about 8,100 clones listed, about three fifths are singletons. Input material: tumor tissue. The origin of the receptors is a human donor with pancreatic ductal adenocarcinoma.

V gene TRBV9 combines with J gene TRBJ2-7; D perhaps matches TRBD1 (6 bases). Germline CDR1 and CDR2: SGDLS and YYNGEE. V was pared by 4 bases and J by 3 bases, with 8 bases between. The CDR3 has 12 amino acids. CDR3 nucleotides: TGTGCCAGCAGCTCGACAGGCTACGAGCAGTACTTC. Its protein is CASSSTGYEQYF. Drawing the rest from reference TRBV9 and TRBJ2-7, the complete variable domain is DSGVTQTPKHLITATGQRVTLRCSPRSGDLSVYWYQQSLDQGLQFLIQYYNGEERAKGNILERFSAQQFPDLHSELNLSSLELGDSALYFCASSSTGYEQYFGPGTRLTVT.

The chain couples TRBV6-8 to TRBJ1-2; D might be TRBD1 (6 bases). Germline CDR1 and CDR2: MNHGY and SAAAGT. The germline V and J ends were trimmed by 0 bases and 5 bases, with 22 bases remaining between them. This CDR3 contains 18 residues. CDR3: CASSYSSGGSRRLYGYTF. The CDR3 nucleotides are TGTGCCAGCAGTTACTCGAGTGGGGGCTCGAGAAGACTTTATGGCTACACCTTC.

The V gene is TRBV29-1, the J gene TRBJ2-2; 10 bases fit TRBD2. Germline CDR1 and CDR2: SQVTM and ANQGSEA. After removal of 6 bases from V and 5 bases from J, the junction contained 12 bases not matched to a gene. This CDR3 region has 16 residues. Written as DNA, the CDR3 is TGCAGCGTCCAGGGGGCTAGCGGGAGAAATACCGGGGAGCTGTTTTTT. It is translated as CSVQGASGRNTGELFF.

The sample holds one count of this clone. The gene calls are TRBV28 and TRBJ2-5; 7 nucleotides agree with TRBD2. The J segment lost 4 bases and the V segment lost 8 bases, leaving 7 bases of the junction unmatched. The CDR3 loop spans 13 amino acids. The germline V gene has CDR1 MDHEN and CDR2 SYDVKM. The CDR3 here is CASRWGGLETQYF. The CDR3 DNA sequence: TGTGCCAGCCGGTGGGGGGGACTAGAGACCCAGTACTTC.

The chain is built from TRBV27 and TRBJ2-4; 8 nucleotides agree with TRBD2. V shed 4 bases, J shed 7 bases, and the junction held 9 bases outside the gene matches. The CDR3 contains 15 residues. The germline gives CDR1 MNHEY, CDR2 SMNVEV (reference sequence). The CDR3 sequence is CASSSWSGGGNIQYF. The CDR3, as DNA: TGTGCCAGCAGTTCCTGGAGCGGGGGAGGTAACATTCAGTACTTC.

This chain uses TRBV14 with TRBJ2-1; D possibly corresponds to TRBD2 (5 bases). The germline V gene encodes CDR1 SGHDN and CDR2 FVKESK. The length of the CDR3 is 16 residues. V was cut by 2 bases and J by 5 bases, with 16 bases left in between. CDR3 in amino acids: CASSQLGSGVDNEQFF. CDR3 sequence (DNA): TGTGCCAGCAGCCAATTGGGGAGTGGGGTAGACAATGAGCAGTTCTTC.

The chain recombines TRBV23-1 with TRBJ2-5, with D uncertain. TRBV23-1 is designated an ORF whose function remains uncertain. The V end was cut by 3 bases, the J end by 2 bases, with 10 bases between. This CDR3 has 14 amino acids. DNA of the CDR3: TGCGCCAGCAGTCATCACGGACCACAAGAGACCCAGTACTTC. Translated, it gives CASSHHGPQETQYF.

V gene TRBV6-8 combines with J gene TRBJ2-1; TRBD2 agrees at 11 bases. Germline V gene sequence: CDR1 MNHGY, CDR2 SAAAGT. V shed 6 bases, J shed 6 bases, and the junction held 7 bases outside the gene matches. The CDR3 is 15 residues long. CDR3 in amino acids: CASRYLAGGFNEQFF. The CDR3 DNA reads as TGTGCCAGCAGATATCTAGCGGGAGGTTTCAATGAGCAGTTCTTC.

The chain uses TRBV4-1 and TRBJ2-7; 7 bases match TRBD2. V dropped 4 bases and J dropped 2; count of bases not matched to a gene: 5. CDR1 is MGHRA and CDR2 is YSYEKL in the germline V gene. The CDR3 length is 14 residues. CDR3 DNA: TGCGCCAGCAGCCTATTTGGGGGGGCCTACGAGCAGTACTTC. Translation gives CASSLFGGAYEQYF.

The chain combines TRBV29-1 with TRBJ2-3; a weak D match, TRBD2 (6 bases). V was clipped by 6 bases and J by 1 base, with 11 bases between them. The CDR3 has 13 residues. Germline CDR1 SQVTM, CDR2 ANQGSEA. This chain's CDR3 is CSVGGLGTDTQYF. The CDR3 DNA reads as TGCAGCGTCGGGGGTCTGGGCACAGATACGCAGTATTTT.

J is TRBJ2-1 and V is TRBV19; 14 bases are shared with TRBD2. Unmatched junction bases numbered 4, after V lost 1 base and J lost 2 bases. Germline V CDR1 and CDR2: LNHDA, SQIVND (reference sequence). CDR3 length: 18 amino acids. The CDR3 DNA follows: TGTGCCAGTAGTATAGGCGGGACTAGCGGGAGCGCCTACAATGAGCAGTTCTTC. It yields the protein CASSIGGTSGSAYNEQFF.

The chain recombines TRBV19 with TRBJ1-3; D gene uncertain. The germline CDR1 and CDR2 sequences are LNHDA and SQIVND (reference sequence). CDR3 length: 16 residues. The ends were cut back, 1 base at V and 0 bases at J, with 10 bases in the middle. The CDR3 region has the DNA TGTGCCAGTAGTATAGTAACCGGCGGCTCTGGAAACACCATATATTTT. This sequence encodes CASSIVTGGSGNTIYF.

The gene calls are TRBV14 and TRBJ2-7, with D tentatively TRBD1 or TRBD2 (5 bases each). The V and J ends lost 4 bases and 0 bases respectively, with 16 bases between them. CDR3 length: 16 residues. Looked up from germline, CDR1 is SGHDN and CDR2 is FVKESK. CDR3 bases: TGTGCCAGCAGCCTCATTTACGATGGGGGCTCCTACGAGCAGTACTTC. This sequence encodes CASSLIYDGGSYEQYF.

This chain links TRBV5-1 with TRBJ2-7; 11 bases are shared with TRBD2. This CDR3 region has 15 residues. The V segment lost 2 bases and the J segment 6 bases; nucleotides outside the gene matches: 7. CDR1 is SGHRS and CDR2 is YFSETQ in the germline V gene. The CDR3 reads CASSFLAGGTPEQYF. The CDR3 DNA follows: TGCGCCAGCAGCTTCCTAGCGGGAGGAACCCCCGAGCAGTACTTC. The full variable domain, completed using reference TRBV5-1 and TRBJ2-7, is KAGVTQTPRYLIKTRGQQVTLSCSPISGHRSVSWYQQTPGQGLQFLFEYFSETQRNKGNFPGRFSGRQFSNSRSEMNVSTLELGDSALYLCASSFLAGGTPEQYFGPGTRLTVT.

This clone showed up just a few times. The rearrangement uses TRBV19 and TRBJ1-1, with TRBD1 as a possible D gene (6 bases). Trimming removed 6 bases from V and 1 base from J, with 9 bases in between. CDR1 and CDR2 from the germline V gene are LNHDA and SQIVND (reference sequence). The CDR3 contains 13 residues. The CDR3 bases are TGTGCCAGTAGCCCGGGACAGAACACTGAAGCTTTCTTT. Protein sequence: CASSPGQNTEAFF.

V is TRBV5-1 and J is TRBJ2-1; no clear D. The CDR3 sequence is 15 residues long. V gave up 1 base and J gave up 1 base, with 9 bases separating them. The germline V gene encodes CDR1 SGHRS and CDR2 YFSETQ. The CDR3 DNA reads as TGCGCCAGCAGCTTGTCGGCAACTTCCTACAATGAGCAGTTCTTC. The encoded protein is CASSLSATSYNEQFF.

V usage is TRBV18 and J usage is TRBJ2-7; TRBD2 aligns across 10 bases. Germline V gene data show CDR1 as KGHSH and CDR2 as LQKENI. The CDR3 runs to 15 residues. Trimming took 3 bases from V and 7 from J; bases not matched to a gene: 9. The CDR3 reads CASSPDTLAGREQYF. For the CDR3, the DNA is TGTGCCAGCTCACCGGATACACTAGCGGGACGTGAGCAGTACTTC.

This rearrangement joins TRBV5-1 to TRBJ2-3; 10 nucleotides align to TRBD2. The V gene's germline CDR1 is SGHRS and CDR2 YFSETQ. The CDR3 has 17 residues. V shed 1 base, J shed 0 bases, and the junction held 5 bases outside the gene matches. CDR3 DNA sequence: TGCGCCAGCAGCTTGAGAAGCGGGGGGGCTAGCACAGATACGCAGTATTTT. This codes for CASSLRSGGASTDTQYF.

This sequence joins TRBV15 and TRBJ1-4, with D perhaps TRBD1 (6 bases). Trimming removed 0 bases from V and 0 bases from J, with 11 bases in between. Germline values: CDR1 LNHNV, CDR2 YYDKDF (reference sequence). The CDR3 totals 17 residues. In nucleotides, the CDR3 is TGTGCCACCAGCAGAGATCGGGGGGCTACAACTAATGAAAAACTGTTTTTT. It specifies CATSRDRGATTNEKLFF.

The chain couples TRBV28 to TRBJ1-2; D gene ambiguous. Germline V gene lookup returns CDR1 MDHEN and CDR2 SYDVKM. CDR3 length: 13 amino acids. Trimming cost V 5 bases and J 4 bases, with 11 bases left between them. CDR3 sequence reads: CASSRTDVYGYTF. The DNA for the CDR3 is TGTGCCAGCAGTAGGACCGACGTCTATGGCTACACCTTC.

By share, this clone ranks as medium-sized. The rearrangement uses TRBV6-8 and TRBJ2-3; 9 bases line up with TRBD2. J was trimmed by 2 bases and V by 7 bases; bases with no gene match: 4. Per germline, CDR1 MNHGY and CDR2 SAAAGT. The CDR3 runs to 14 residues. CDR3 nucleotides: TGTGCCAGCATCCTAGCGGGAATCACAGATACGCAGTATTTT. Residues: CASILAGITDTQYF.

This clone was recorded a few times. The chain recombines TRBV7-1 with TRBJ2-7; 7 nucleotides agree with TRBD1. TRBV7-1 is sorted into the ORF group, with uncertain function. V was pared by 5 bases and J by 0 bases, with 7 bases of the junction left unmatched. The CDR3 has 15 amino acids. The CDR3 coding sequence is TGTGCCAGCAGCGTGAGGACAGGAAGCTCCTACGAGCAGTACTTC. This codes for CASSVRTGSSYEQYF.

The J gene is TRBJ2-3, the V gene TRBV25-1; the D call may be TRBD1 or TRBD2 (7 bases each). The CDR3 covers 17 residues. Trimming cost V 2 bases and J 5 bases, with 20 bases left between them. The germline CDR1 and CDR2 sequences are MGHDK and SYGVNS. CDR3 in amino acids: CASSEPRGRLAGDTQYF. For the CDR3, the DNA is TGTGCCAGCAGTGAACCCAGGGGGAGACTAGCTGGAGATACGCAGTATTTT.

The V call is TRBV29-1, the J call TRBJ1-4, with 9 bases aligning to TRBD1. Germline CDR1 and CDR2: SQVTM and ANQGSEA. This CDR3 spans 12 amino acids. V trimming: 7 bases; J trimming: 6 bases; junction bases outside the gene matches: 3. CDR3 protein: CSGRQGDEKLFF. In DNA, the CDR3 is TGCAGCGGCCGACAGGGGGATGAAAAACTGTTTTTT.

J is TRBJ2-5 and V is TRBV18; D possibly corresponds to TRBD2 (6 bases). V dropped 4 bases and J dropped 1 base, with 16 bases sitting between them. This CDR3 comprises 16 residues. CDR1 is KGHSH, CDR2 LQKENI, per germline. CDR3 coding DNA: TGTGCCAGCTCACTCAGACGGGGACTGTCCCAAGAGACCCAGTACTTC. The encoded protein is CASSLRRGLSQETQYF.